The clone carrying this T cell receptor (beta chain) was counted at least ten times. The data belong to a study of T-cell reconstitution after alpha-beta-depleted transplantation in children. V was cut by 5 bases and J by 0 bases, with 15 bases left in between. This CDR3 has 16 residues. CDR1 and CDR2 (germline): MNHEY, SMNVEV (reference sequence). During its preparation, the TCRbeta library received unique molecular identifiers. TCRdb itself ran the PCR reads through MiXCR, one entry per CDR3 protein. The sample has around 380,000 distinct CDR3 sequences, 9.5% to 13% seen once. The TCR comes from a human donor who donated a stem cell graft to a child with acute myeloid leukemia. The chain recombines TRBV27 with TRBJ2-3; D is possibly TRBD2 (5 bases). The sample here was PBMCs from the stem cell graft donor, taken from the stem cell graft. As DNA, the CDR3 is TGTGCCAGCAGTACGCAGAGGGAGAGAAGCACAGATACGCAGTATTTT. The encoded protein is CASSTQRERSTDTQYF.